The present T cell receptor (beta chain) was sequenced within a study of blood T cell repertoires in COVID-19. The V end was cut by 0 bases, the J end by 2 bases, with 8 bases between. The CDR3 covers 14 residues. Germline V gene lookup returns CDR1 SGHRS and CDR2 YFSETQ. As originally analysed: Estimation of nucleated cell counts was performed using reference gene primer amplification. Some clones are missing from TCRdb's copy, which holds only in-frame ones; the method was immunoSEQ multiplex PCR. V and J calls and clone size are as listed in that table; D and trimming were resolved from the DNA. Of more than 95,000 clones in the sample, roughly 80% were seen once.

The genes are TRBV5-1 and TRBJ2-5; D gene uncertain. Sequencing was performed on peripheral blood. This receptor was identified in an older man with acute or convalescent COVID-19. The CDR3 sequence is CASSLAQAQETQYF. As DNA, the CDR3 is TGCGCCAGCAGCTTGGCCCAGGCTCAAGAGACCCAGTACTTC.